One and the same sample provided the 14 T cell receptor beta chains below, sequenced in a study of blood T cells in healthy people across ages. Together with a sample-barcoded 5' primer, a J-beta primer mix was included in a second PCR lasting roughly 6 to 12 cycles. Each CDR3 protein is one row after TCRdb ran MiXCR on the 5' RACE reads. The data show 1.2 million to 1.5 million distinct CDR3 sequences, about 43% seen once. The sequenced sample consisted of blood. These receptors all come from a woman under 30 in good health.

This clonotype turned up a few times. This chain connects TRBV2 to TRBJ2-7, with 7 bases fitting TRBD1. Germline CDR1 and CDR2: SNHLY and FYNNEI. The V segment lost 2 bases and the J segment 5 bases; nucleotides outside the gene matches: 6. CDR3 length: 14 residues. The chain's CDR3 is CASSEQGQGDEQYF. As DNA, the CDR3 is TGTGCCAGCAGTGAACAGGGGCAGGGGGACGAGCAGTACTTC. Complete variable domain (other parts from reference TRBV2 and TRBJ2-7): EPEVTQTPSHQVTQMGQEVILRCVPISNHLYFYWYRQILGQKVEFLVSFYNNEISEKSEIFDDQFSVERPDGSNFTLKIRSTKLEDSAMYFCASSEQGQGDEQYFGPGTRLTVT.

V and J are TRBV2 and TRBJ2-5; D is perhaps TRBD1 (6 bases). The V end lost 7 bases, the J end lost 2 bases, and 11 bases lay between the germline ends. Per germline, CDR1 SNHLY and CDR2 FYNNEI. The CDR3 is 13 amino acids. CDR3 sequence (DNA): TGTGCCAGCATTGGGACACAGCAAGAGACCCAGTACTTC. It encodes CASIGTQQETQYF.

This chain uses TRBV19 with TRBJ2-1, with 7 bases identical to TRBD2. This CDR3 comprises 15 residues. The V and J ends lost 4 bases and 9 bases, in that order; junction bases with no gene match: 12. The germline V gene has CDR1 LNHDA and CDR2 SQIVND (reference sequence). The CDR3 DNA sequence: TGTGCCAGTAGTACCTTAGCGGGCGTAACCTCTGAGCAGTTCTTC. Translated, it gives CASSTLAGVTSEQFF.

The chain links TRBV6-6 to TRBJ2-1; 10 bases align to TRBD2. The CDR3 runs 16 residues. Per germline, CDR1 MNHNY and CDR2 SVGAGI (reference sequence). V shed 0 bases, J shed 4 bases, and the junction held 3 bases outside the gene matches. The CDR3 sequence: CASSYSGLALYNEQFF. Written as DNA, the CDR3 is TGTGCCAGCAGTTACTCGGGACTAGCGTTATACAATGAGCAGTTCTTC.

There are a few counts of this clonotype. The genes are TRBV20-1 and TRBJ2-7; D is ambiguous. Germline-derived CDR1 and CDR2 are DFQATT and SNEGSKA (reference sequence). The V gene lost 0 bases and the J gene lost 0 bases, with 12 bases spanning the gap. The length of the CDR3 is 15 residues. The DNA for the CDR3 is TGCAGTGCTAGAGATTCCCAGCCAAGCTCCTACGAGCAGTACTTC. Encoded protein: CSARDSQPSSYEQYF.

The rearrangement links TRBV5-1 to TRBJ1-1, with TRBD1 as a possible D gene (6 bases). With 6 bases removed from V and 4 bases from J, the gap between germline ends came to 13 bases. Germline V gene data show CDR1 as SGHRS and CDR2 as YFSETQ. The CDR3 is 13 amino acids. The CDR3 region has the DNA TGCGCCAGCACCTTTGGACAGAGCACTGAAGCTTTCTTT. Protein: CASTFGQSTEAFF.

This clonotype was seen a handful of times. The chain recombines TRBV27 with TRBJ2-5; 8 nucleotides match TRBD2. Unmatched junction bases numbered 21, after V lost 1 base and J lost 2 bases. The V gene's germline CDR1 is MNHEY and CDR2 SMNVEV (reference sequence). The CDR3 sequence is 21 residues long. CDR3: CASSLFGGRLATRTQQETQYF. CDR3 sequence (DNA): TGTGCCAGCAGTTTATTTGGGGGGAGACTAGCGACCCGTACACAACAAGAGACCCAGTACTTC.

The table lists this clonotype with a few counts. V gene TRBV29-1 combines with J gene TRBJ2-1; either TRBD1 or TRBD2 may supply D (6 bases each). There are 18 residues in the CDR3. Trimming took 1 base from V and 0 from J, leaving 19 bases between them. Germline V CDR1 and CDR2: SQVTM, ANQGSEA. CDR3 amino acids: CSVEGVPLGGSSYNEQFF. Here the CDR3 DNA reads TGCAGCGTTGAAGGGGTGCCCCTGGGGGGCAGCTCCTACAATGAGCAGTTCTTC.

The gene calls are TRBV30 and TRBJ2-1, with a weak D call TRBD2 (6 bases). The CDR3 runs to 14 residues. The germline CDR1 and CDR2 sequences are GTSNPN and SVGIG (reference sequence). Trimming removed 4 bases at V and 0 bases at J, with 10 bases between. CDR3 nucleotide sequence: TGTGCCTGGACTCTTAGCGGCTCCTACAATGAGCAGTTCTTC. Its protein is CAWTLSGSYNEQFF. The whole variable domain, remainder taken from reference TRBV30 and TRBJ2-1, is SQTIHQWPATLVQPVGSPLSLECTVEGTSNPNLYWYRQAAGRGLQLLFYSVGIGQISSEVPQNLSASRPQDRQFILSSKKLLLSDSGFYLCAWTLSGSYNEQFFGPGTRLTVL.

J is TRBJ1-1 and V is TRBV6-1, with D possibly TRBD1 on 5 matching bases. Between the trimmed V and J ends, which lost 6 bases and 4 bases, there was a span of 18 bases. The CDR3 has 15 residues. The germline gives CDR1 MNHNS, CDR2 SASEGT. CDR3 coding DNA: TGTGCCAGCAGAACCTTGGGGGGATTGGGCACTGAAGCTTTCTTT. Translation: CASRTLGGLGTEAFF.

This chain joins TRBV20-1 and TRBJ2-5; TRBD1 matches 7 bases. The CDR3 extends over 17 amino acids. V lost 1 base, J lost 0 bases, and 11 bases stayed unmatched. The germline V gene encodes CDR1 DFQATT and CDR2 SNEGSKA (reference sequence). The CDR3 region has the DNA TGCAGTGCTAGAGTCGGGATGAGGACAGGCCACCAAGAGACCCAGTACTTC. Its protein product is CSARVGMRTGHQETQYF.

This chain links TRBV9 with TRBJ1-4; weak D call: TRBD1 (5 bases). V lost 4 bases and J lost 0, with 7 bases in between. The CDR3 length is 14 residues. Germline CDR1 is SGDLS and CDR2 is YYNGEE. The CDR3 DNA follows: TGTGCCAGCAGCTTCAGGGCAACTAATGAAAAACTGTTTTTT. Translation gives CASSFRATNEKLFF.

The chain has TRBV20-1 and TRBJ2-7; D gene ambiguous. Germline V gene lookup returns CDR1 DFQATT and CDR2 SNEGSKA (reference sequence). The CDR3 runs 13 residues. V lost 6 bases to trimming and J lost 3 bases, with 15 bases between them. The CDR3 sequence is CSATDFSLYEQYF. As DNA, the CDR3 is TGCAGTGCCACGGATTTTTCGCTCTACGAGCAGTACTTC.

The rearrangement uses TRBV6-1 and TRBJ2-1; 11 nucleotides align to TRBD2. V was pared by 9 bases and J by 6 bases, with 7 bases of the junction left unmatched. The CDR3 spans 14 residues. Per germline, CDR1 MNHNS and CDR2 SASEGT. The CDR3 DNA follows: TGTGCCAGGAGTCTAGCGGGAGGCCCCAATGAGCAGTTCTTC. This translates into CARSLAGGPNEQFF.